The entry that follows covers one T cell receptor (beta chain) sequence. Trimming cost V 1 base and J 0 bases, with 10 bases left between them. The germline V gene has CDR1 KGHSH and CDR2 LQKENI. The CDR3 length is 16 residues. These data belong to a study of blood T cell repertoires in COVID-19. As for the study in general: Acute and convalescent COVID-19 specimens originated in the United States, Italy and Spain. The cDNA or gDNA used as material had been derived from T cells, B-cell-depleted T cells, or PBMCs.

Recruits, aged roughly 18 to 100 years, lived in 20 to 30 US areas. Libraries were prepared by immunoSEQ multiplex PCR; TCRdb keeps only in-frame clonotypes and omits some of them. The sample records about 160,000 clones, around 88% being singletons. What was sequenced was PBMCs or T cells enriched from blood (not recorded which). The V gene is TRBV18, the J gene TRBJ2-4; D call uncertain. The origin of this receptor is a woman aged 45-59 years in a cohort exposed to, infected with or recovered from COVID-19 (not recorded which). This CDR3 is CASSPQRQRAKNIQYF. As DNA, the CDR3 is TGTGCCAGCTCACCACAGAGGCAGAGAGCCAAAAACATTCAGTACTTC.